The next 31 T cell receptor beta chains were all read from a single sample in a study of somatic mutations in cytotoxic T cells in rheumatoid arthritis. Method: immunoSEQ multiplex PCR; TCRdb's copy keeps in-frame clones and lacks some. The sample consists of tens of thousands of clones, about 88% of them appearing once. The sample was CD8+ T cells sorted from blood. These receptor sequences come from an adult with rheumatoid arthritis.

V gene TRBV28 combines with J gene TRBJ2-7; D uncertain. CDR1 and CDR2 (germline): MDHEN, SYDVKM. CDR3 length: 13 residues. Trimming removed 4 bases from V and 3 bases from J, with 10 bases in between. CDR3 loop: CASSSGRNYEQYF. The CDR3 DNA reads TGTGCCAGCAGTTCTGGACGGAACTACGAGCAGTACTTC.

The chain joins TRBV6-1 to TRBJ2-7, with 9 bases fitting TRBD1. This CDR3 has 14 amino acids. The junction had 5 bases not matched to a gene; V was cut back by 7 bases and J by 1 base. Germline CDR1 is MNHNS and CDR2 is SASEGT. CDR3 nucleotide sequence: TGTGCCAGCAATCCGGGACAGGGTTCCTACGAGCAGTACTTC. It is translated as CASNPGQGSYEQYF.

The chain recombines TRBV4-2 with TRBJ1-5; D is uncertain. V dropped 4 bases and J dropped 3 bases, with 7 bases sitting between them. CDR1 and CDR2 (germline): LGHNA, YNFKEQ. The CDR3 is made up of 13 amino acids. This chain's CDR3 is CASSPGLNQPQHF. The CDR3 DNA reads as TGTGCCAGCAGCCCGGGTCTCAATCAGCCCCAGCATTTT.

This clone was detected only once. The rearrangement joins TRBV9 to TRBJ2-7; 8 bases align to TRBD2. The V gene's germline CDR1 is SGDLS and CDR2 YYNGEE. This CDR3 has 16 amino acids. V shed 2 bases and J 5 bases; nucleotides not matched to a gene: 12. For the CDR3, the DNA is TGTGCCAGCAGCGTGGGAGCGGGAGCACCAGCCGACGAGCAGTACTTC. This encodes CASSVGAGAPADEQYF.

This clone came up a few times. The chain uses TRBV2 and TRBJ2-7; TRBD2 aligns across 8 bases. This CDR3 has 17 amino acids. Germline assignment: CDR1 SNHLY and CDR2 FYNNEI. V was pared by 6 bases and J by 7 bases, with 20 bases of the junction left unmatched. CDR3 in DNA: TGTGCCAGCAGCCAAAACCCGTGGGTAGCGGGGTCTGGGGAGCAGTACTTC. Translating it yields CASSQNPWVAGSGEQYF.

The gene calls are TRBV7-3 and TRBJ2-6; TRBD1 aligns across 7 bases. CDR3 length: 19 residues. Germline values: CDR1 SGHTA, CDR2 FQGTGA. Trimming took 1 base from V and 0 from J; bases not matched to a gene: 9. The CDR3 DNA sequence: TGTGCCAGCAGCTTAAATGGTCCGGGACAGATCTCTGGGGCCAACGTCCTGACTTTC. Its translation: CASSLNGPGQISGANVLTF.

The DNA for the CDR3 is TGCAGCGTTACCGGGACAGGGGGCCACTATTCCTACGAGCAGTACTTC. It yields the protein CSVTGTGGHYSYEQYF. The chain combines TRBV29-1 with TRBJ2-7, with 12 bases identical to TRBD1. This CDR3 has 16 residues. Germline lookup yields CDR1 SQVTM and CDR2 ANQGSEA. V shed 5 bases, J shed 1 base, and the junction held 9 bases outside the gene matches.

The rearrangement joins TRBV19 to TRBJ1-5; 7 nucleotides align to TRBD1. The CDR3 totals 13 residues. V shed 2 bases and J 6 bases; nucleotides not matched to a gene: 1. Germline CDR1 and CDR2: LNHDA and SQIVND (reference sequence). CDR3 coding DNA: TGTGCCAGTAGTATACCAGGGGGTCAGCCCCAGCATTTT. Translation gives CASSIPGGQPQHF.

J is TRBJ2-7 and V is TRBV5-1, with D possibly TRBD1 on 5 matching bases. Germline loops: CDR1 SGHRS, CDR2 YFSETQ. V was shortened by 2 bases and J by 3 bases, with 9 bases between the two germline ends. The CDR3 has 13 residues. CDR3 in amino acids: CASSLKGNYEQYF. In DNA, the CDR3 is TGCGCCAGCAGCTTAAAGGGGAACTACGAGCAGTACTTC.

The chain links TRBV6-6 to TRBJ2-7, with a possible D match to TRBD2 (6 bases). Germline CDR1 MNHNY, CDR2 SVGAGI (reference sequence). Trimming removed 6 bases at V and 0 bases at J, with 15 bases between. CDR3 length: 15 amino acids. The DNA of the CDR3 is TGTGCCAGCAGACAAAGCGGGTCGAGCTCCTACGAGCAGTACTTC. This gives the protein CASRQSGSSSYEQYF.

The chain employs TRBV27 and TRBJ2-3; D is ambiguous. This CDR3 comprises 13 residues. Germline V CDR1 and CDR2: MNHEY, SMNVEV (reference sequence). Trimming pared 0 bases from V and 6 bases from J, leaving 7 bases between. The CDR3 loop is CASSLSGWDTQYF. The CDR3 nucleotides read TGTGCCAGCAGTTTATCCGGGTGGGATACGCAGTATTTT.

V is TRBV7-9 and J is TRBJ2-3; tentative D call: TRBD2 (6 bases). The CDR3 totals 17 residues. Germline CDR1 and CDR2: SEHNR and FQNEAQ (reference sequence). Trimming cost V 5 bases and J 1 base, with 19 bases left between them. For the CDR3, the DNA is TGTGCCAGCAGCCCCCAGCAGGGAGGCCCGGGCACAGATACGCAGTATTTT. Translation: CASSPQQGGPGTDTQYF.

V is TRBV4-1 and J is TRBJ2-1, with D possibly matching TRBD1 (6 bases). Germline loops: CDR1 MGHRA, CDR2 YSYEKL. The CDR3 has 15 residues. V lost 4 bases, J lost 3 bases, and 13 bases lay in between. The CDR3 sequence: CASSPQGTYYNEQFF. CDR3 nucleotide sequence: TGCGCCAGCAGCCCCCAGGGGACCTACTACAATGAGCAGTTCTTC.

V gene TRBV19 combines with J gene TRBJ2-3, with TRBD1 matching 10 bases. The V and J ends lost 10 bases and 3 bases, in that order; junction bases with no gene match: 4. Germline lookup yields CDR1 LNHDA and CDR2 SQIVND (reference sequence). This CDR3 is 13 amino acids long. The CDR3 DNA follows: TGTGCCACCAGGGACAGGGGAACAGATACGCAGTATTTT. It encodes CATRDRGTDTQYF.

The chain joins TRBV2 to TRBJ1-2; D unresolved. The CDR3 runs 14 residues. V was trimmed by 6 bases and J by 1 base, leaving 12 bases between them. CDR1 is SNHLY, CDR2 FYNNEI, per germline. CDR3 DNA: TGTGCCAGCAGCCCTTTGGACCTTAACTATGGCTACACCTTC. As protein: CASSPLDLNYGYTF.

The gene calls are TRBV9 and TRBJ1-1, with 8 bases aligning to TRBD1. Per the germline V gene, CDR1 is SGDLS and CDR2 is YYNGEE. With 4 bases clipped from V and 0 bases from J, the junction kept 5 bases outside the gene matches. This CDR3 comprises 15 residues. The CDR3 protein is CASSYGQGVNTEAFF. As DNA, the CDR3 is TGTGCCAGCAGCTATGGACAGGGAGTGAACACTGAAGCTTTCTTT.

V is TRBV16 and J is TRBJ1-5; tentatively, D is TRBD1 (5 bases). Trimming pared 1 base from V and 4 bases from J, leaving 11 bases between. The germline gives CDR1 KGHSY, CDR2 FQNENV. This CDR3 has 15 amino acids. The CDR3 reads CASSQYSGINQPQHF. The CDR3 region has the DNA TGTGCCAGCAGCCAATATTCAGGGATAAATCAGCCCCAGCATTTT.

The rearrangement links TRBV6-1 to TRBJ1-3; 9 bases are a match to TRBD1. The CDR3 length is 15 residues. After removal of 3 bases from V and 8 bases from J, the junction contained 8 bases not matched to a gene. Germline CDR1 reads MNHNS; CDR2 reads SASEGT. CDR3 nucleotide sequence: TGTGCCAGCAGTGACGGGGACAGGGCGATGGACACCATATATTTT. Residues: CASSDGDRAMDTIYF.

The CDR3 sequence is CSGSGTGGRTEAFF. The CDR3 region has the DNA TGCAGCGGTTCCGGGACAGGGGGCCGCACTGAAGCTTTCTTT. The rearrangement links TRBV29-1 to TRBJ1-1; 12 bases align to TRBD1. Germline assignment: CDR1 SQVTM and CDR2 ANQGSEA. The CDR3 is 14 residues long. V gave up 7 bases and J gave up 4 bases; unmatched junction bases: 7.

The genes are TRBV7-2 and TRBJ1-3; TRBD1 aligns across 7 bases. The CDR3 is 15 amino acids. V was clipped by 2 bases and J by 3 bases; unmatched bases: 4. Germline CDR1 reads SGHTA; CDR2 reads FQGNSA. In DNA form, the CDR3 reads TGTGCCAGCAGCTTATTAACAGGGGTTGGAAACACCATATATTTT. Translation: CASSLLTGVGNTIYF.

The chain uses TRBV2 and TRBJ2-1; D ambiguous. The CDR3 has 15 amino acids. Trimming took 4 bases from V and 0 from J, leaving 10 bases between them. Germline CDR1 and CDR2: SNHLY and FYNNEI. The CDR3 region is CASSVGGSSYNEQFF. The CDR3 nucleotides are TGTGCCAGCAGTGTCGGCGGAAGCTCCTACAATGAGCAGTTCTTC.

This chain links TRBV28 with TRBJ2-2, with D perhaps TRBD2 (6 bases). CDR1 is MDHEN and CDR2 is SYDVKM in the germline V gene. This CDR3 has 12 residues. V was shortened by 4 bases and J by 6 bases, with 6 bases between the two germline ends. In DNA form, the CDR3 reads TGTGCCAGCAGTTCGGGGGCCGGGGAGCTGTTTTTT. Translation: CASSSGAGELFF.

The chain is built from TRBV6-4 and TRBJ2-7, with a tentative D call TRBD2 (5 bases). Germline CDR1 is MRHNA and CDR2 is SNTAGT. This CDR3 region has 14 residues. The V end was cut by 5 bases, the J end by 1 base, with 12 bases between. DNA of the CDR3: TGTGCCAGCAGTCCCGGGGAGTATTCCTACGAGCAGTACTTC. This translates into CASSPGEYSYEQYF.

With regard to this clone: A read error may account for a junction end that differs from germline. V is TRBV7-7 and J is TRBJ2-7; the D gene could be TRBD1 or TRBD2 (6 bases each). Germline CDR1 and CDR2: SSHAT and FNYEAQ (reference sequence). The CDR3 consists of 13 residues. CDR3: CASSLIRGDEQYF. In nucleotides, the CDR3 is TGTGCTAGCAGCTTAATAAGGGGGGACGAGCAGTACTTC.

This sequence joins TRBV11-2 and TRBJ2-1, with unresolved D. This CDR3 is built from 10 residues. Trimming took 3 bases from V and 6 from J, leaving 0 bases between them. Germline V CDR1 and CDR2: SGHAT, FQNNGV. The CDR3 reads CASSFNEQFF. The CDR3 region has the DNA TGTGCCAGCAGCTTCAATGAGCAGTTCTTC.

The DNA of the CDR3 is TGTGCCAGCAGCAAAACAGGGAACGAGCAGTACTTC. It codes for CASSKTGNEQYF. V and J are TRBV9 and TRBJ2-7; possible D gene TRBD1, 6 bases. V lost 4 bases to trimming and J lost 5 bases, with 10 bases between them. CDR1 and CDR2 (germline): SGDLS, YYNGEE. CDR3 length: 12 residues.

The V call is TRBV19, the J call TRBJ1-5, with D possibly TRBD1 on 5 matching bases. Germline CDR1 LNHDA, CDR2 SQIVND (reference sequence). This CDR3 is built from 15 residues. V lost 9 bases to trimming and J lost 0 bases, with 15 bases between them. The CDR3 DNA reads as TGTGCCAGCCAGAGGACATTGTATAGCAATCAGCCCCAGCATTTT. The encoded protein is CASQRTLYSNQPQHF.

This clone was counted once. The chain recombines TRBV20-1 with TRBJ1-3, with no clear D. The V end lost 3 bases, the J end lost 7 bases, and 7 bases lay between the germline ends. The germline V gene encodes CDR1 DFQATT and CDR2 SNEGSKA (reference sequence). The CDR3 loop spans 11 amino acids. Written as DNA, the CDR3 is TGCAGTGCTAGTACAGCGAACACCATATATTTT. Translation gives CSASTANTIYF.

The chain uses TRBV15 and TRBJ2-1; 8 bases agree with TRBD2. Germline V gives CDR1 LNHNV, CDR2 YYDKDF (reference sequence). V lost 3 bases to trimming and J lost 8 bases; unmatched junction nucleotides: 9. The CDR3 is 15 residues long. The CDR3 bases are TGTGCCACCAGCAGGAACAAGGGACTAGTAGATGAGCAGTTCTTC. Translation gives CATSRNKGLVDEQFF.

As DNA, the CDR3 is TGTGCCAGCCGAACCGGGGGGTTCAGGAATGAGCAGTTCTTC. The encoded protein is CASRTGGFRNEQFF. The chain links TRBV27 to TRBJ2-1, with TRBD2 matching over 7 bases. The CDR3 length is 14 residues. Germline V gives CDR1 MNHEY, CDR2 SMNVEV (reference sequence). The ends lost 8 bases at V and 7 bases at J; junction bases unmatched: 11.

A single count supports this clone. V is TRBV10-3 and J is TRBJ2-5; TRBD1 is a possible D gene (5 bases). With the DNA end fitting TRBJ2-7 better, the J assignment may be wrong. The CDR3 spans 15 residues. Germline V gives CDR1 ENHRY, CDR2 SYGVKD. CDR3 in amino acids: CAISEPDRAPYEQYF. CDR3 nucleotide sequence: TGTGCCATCAGTGAGCCTGACAGAGCTCCCTACGAGCAGTACTTC.